This passage covers 11 T cell receptor beta chains from one sample sequenced in a study of spatial heterogeneity in lung cancer. Time point of the sample: sample taken at primary tumor resection. Whole RNA came from tumor, nontumor lung or frozen PBMC and was sequenced without being sorted. Each CDR3 protein is one row after TCRdb ran MiXCR on the 5' RACE reads. The repertoire holds 40,000 to 50,000 distinct CDR3 sequences, with approximately 13% as singletons. The source material was PBMCs, sampled at surgery. The source is a male donor with early-stage non-small cell lung cancer.

This clonotype was observed a few times. The chain carries TRBV20-1 and TRBJ2-1; 8 nucleotides align to TRBD2. The germline V gene encodes CDR1 DFQATT and CDR2 SNEGSKA (reference sequence). The CDR3 spans 12 residues. The V and J ends lost 5 bases and 10 bases, in that order; junction bases with no gene match: 7. The CDR3: CSARRGGWEQFF. The CDR3 DNA is TGCAGTGCTCGCCGGGGGGGCTGGGAGCAGTTCTTC.

The chain uses TRBV15 and TRBJ1-2; TRBD1 matches 10 bases. The V segment lost 4 bases and the J segment 8 bases; nucleotides outside the gene matches: 7. The germline V gene encodes CDR1 LNHNV and CDR2 YYDKDF (reference sequence). CDR3 length: 14 residues. CDR3: CATSTGDRGKGYTF. In DNA, the CDR3 is TGTGCCACCAGCACGGGGGACAGGGGAAAAGGCTACACCTTC.

This clonotype was seen a few times. This rearrangement joins TRBV19 to TRBJ1-6, with D uncertain. V lost 6 bases to trimming and J lost 2 bases, with 14 bases between them. Germline CDR1 LNHDA, CDR2 SQIVND (reference sequence). The CDR3 loop spans 16 amino acids. The chain's CDR3 is CASSSLPDPYNSPLHF. CDR3 coding DNA: TGTGCCAGTAGCTCGCTCCCGGACCCCTATAATTCACCCCTCCACTTT.

There are many counts of this clonotype. V gene TRBV29-1 combines with J gene TRBJ2-3, with a weak D call TRBD1 (5 bases). V was clipped by 4 bases and J by 0 bases, with 8 bases between them. The length of the CDR3 is 13 residues. The germline gives CDR1 SQVTM, CDR2 ANQGSEA. CDR3 amino acids: CSVGTTSTDTQYF. The CDR3, as DNA: TGCAGCGTTGGGACAACTAGCACAGATACGCAGTATTTT.

This clonotype was recorded a few times. The chain's CDR3 is CASSLPKNIQYF. In DNA, the CDR3 is TGTGCCAGCAGCTTACCCAAAAACATTCAGTACTTC. The chain couples TRBV7-2 to TRBJ2-4, with D uncertain. Germline V gene sequence: CDR1 SGHTA, CDR2 FQGNSA. Trimming left V 2 bases short and J 2 bases short, with 1 base between. The CDR3 covers 12 residues.

This clonotype was counted a few times. The chain recombines TRBV5-6 with TRBJ2-3; D call uncertain. The germline CDR1 and CDR2 sequences are SGHDT and YYEEEE. This CDR3 is 14 amino acids long. V lost 0 bases to trimming and J lost 9 bases, with 14 bases between them. The CDR3 reads CASSLGTSGSTQYF. The CDR3 DNA reads as TGTGCCAGCAGCTTGGGTACCTCCGGCAGCACGCAGTATTTT.

This clonotype was seen a few times. The V call is TRBV12-3 or TRBV12-4, the J call TRBJ1-2; D is possibly TRBD1 (5 bases). Between the trimmed V and J ends, which lost 5 bases and 7 bases, there was a span of 17 bases. This CDR3 region has 14 residues. CDR3 coding DNA: TGTGCCAGCAGTCCCGACCAGGGTGTGTTTGGCTACACCTTC. This sequence encodes CASSPDQGVFGYTF.

At least ten counts were recorded for this clonotype. The V call is TRBV4-3, the J call TRBJ2-7; D is undetermined. Germline lookup yields CDR1 LGHNA and CDR2 YSLEER. V lost 2 bases, J lost 0 bases, and 14 bases lay in between. The CDR3 consists of 16 residues. In DNA form, the CDR3 reads TGCGCCAGCAGCCAACTTCCGGATGCTAGCTCCTACGAGCAGTACTTC. Amino acid sequence: CASSQLPDASSYEQYF.

The J gene is TRBJ1-1, the V gene TRBV20-1; D is perhaps TRBD1 (6 bases). CDR1 DFQATT and CDR2 SNEGSKA come from the germline V gene (reference sequence). The CDR3 has 13 amino acids. V shed 6 bases and J shed 5 bases, with 16 bases lying between them. CDR3 bases: TGCAGTGCAATACAGGGAAGTGGGACTGAAGCTTTCTTT. Residues: CSAIQGSGTEAFF.

Regarding this clonotype: Since a much larger clone is just one base distant, this may be a read error. The chain combines TRBV29-1 with TRBJ2-3, with D perhaps TRBD1 (6 bases). CDR1 and CDR2 (germline): SQVTM, ANQGSEA. The CDR3 is 12 residues long. CDR3 region: CNVETGLDTQYF. The CDR3 DNA sequence: TGCAACGTTGAAACAGGGTTGGATACGCAGTATTTT.

This sequence joins TRBV24-1 and TRBJ2-3, with TRBD1 as a possible D gene (7 bases). The germline V gene encodes CDR1 KGHDR and CDR2 SFDVKD. V lost 4 bases to trimming and J lost 1 base, with 11 bases between them. The CDR3 runs to 15 residues. CDR3 amino acids: CATSERDRRTDTQYF. The CDR3 DNA follows: TGTGCCACCAGTGAGCGGGACAGACGCACAGATACGCAGTATTTT.